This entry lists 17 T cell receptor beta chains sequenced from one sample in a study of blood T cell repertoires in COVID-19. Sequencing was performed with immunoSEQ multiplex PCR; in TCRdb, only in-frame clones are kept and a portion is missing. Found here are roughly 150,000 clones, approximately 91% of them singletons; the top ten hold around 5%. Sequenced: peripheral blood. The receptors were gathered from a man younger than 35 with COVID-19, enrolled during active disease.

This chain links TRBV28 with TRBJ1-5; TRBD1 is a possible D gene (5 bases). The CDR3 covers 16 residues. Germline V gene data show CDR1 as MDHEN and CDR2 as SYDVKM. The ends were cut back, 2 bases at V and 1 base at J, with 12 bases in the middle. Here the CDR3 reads CASSLAHRGSNQPQHF. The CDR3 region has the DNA TGTGCCAGCAGTTTAGCACATCGGGGGAGCAATCAGCCCCAGCATTTT.

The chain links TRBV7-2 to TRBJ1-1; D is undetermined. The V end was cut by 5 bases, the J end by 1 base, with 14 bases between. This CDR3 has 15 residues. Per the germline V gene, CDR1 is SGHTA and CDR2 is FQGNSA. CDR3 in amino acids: CASSPPPTGNTEAFF. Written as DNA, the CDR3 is TGTGCCAGCAGCCCACCCCCGACGGGGAACACTGAAGCTTTCTTT.

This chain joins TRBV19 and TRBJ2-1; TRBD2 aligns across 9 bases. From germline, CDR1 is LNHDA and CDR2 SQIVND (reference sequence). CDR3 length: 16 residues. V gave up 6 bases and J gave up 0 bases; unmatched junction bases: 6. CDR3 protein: CASRFIAGASYNEQFF. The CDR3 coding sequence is TGTGCCAGTAGATTCATAGCGGGAGCCTCCTACAATGAGCAGTTCTTC.

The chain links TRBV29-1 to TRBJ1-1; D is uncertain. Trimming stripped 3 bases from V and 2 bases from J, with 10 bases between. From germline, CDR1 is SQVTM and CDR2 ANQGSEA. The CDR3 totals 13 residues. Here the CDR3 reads CSVDWRGNTEAFF. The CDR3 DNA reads TGCAGCGTTGACTGGCGGGGTAACACTGAAGCTTTCTTT.

The CDR3 sequence is CASSYTSWSGELFF. In DNA, the CDR3 is TGTGCCAGCAGCTACACTAGCTGGTCCGGGGAGCTGTTTTTT. V is TRBV27 and J is TRBJ2-2, with TRBD2 as a possible D gene (6 bases). The germline gives CDR1 MNHEY, CDR2 SMNVEV (reference sequence). CDR3 length equals 14 residues. The germline V and J ends were trimmed by 6 bases and 6 bases, with 14 bases remaining between them.

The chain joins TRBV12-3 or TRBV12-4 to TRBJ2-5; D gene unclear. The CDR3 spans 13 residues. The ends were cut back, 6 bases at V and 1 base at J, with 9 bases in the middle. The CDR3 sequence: CASSSRPQETQYF. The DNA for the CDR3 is TGTGCCAGCAGCTCGCGGCCCCAAGAGACCCAGTACTTC.

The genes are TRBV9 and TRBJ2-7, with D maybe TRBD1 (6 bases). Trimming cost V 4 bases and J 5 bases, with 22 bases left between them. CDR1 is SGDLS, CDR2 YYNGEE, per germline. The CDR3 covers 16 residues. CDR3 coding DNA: TGTGCCAGCAGCAAGCTCGGACAGTCGTTAGTCGACGAGCAGTACTTC. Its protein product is CASSKLGQSLVDEQYF.

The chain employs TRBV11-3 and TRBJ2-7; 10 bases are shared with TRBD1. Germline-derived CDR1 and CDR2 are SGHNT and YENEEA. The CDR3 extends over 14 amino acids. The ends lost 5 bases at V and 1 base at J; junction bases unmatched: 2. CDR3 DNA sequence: TGTGCCAGCAGCCCGGGACAGGGGTCCTACGAGCAGTACTTC. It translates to CASSPGQGSYEQYF.

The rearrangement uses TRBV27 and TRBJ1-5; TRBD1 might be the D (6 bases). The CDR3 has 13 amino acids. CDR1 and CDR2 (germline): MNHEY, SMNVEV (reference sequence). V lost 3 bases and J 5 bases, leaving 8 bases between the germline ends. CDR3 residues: CASSLKGDQPQHF. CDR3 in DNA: TGTGCCAGCAGTTTGAAGGGGGATCAGCCCCAGCATTTT.

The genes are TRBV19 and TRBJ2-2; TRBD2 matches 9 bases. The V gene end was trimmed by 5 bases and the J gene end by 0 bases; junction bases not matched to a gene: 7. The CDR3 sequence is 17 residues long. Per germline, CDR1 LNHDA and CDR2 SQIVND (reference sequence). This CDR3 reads CASSFTASGTNTGELFF. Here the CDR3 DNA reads TGTGCCAGTAGTTTTACCGCTAGCGGGACGAACACCGGGGAGCTGTTTTTT.

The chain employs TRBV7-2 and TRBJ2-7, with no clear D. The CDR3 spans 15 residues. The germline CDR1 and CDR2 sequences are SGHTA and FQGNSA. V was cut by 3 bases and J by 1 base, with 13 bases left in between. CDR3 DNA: TGTGCCAGCAGCTTCAGACTGGGTGGGTCCTACGAGCAGTACTTC. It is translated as CASSFRLGGSYEQYF.

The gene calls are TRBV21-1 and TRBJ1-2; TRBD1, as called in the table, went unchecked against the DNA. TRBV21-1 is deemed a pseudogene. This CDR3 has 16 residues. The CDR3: CASRKGDRWSNYGYTF. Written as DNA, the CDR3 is TGTGCCAGCAGGAAAGGGGACAGGTGGTCTAACTATGGCTACACCTTC.

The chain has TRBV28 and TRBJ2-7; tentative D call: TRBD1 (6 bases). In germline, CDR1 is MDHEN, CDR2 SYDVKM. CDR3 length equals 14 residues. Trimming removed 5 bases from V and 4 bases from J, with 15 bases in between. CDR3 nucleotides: TGTGCCAGCAGTCCGCCGACAGGAAGATACGAGCAGTACTTC. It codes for CASSPPTGRYEQYF. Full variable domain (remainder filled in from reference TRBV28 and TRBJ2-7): DVKVTQSSRYLVKRTGEKVFLECVQDMDHENMFWYRQDPGLGLRLIYFSYDVKMKEKGDIPEGYSVSREKKERFSLILESASTNQTSMYLCASSPPTGRYEQYFGPGTRLTVT.

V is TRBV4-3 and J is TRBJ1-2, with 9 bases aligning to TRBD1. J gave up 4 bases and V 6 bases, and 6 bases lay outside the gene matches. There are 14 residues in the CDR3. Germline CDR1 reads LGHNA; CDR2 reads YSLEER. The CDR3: CASSNRGRRYGYTF. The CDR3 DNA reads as TGCGCCAGCAGTAACAGGGGGCGCCGCTATGGCTACACCTTC.

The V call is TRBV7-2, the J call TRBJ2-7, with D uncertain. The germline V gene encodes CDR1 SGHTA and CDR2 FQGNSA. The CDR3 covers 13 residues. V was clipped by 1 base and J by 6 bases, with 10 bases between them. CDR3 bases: TGTGCCAGCAGCTTAGGGGCACGTCCCGAGCAGTACTTC. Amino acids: CASSLGARPEQYF. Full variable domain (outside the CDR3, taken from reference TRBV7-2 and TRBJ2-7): GAGVSQSPSNKVTEKGKDVELRCDPISGHTALYWYRQSLGQGLEFLIYFQGNSAPDKSGLPSDRFSAERTGGSVSTLTIQRTQQEDSAVYLCASSLGARPEQYFGPGTRLTVT.

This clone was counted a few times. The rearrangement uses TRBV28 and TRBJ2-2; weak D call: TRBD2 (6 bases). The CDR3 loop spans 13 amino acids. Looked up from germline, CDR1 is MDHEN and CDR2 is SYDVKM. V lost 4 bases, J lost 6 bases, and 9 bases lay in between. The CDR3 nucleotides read TGTGCCAGCAGTTCTCCGGGGGCCGGGGAGCTGTTTTTT. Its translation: CASSSPGAGELFF.

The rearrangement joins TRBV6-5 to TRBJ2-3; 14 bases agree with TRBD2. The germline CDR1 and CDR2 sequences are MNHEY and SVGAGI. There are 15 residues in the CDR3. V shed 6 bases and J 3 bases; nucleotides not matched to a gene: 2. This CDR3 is CASSRTSGRTDTQYF. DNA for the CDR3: TGTGCCAGCAGCAGGACTAGCGGGAGGACAGATACGCAGTATTTT.